These 12 T cell receptor beta chains came from one sample sequenced in a study of cytomegalovirus exposure and HLA in healthy donors. Primers for the PCR totalled 60 Vbeta and 13 Jbeta. TCRdb's copy holds only in-frame clones and misses some; the assay was immunoSEQ multiplex PCR. The sample contains 150,000 to 200,000 clones, 80% to 90% of which appear only once. Sequenced material: PBMCs. Receptor source: a woman in her forties or fifties in good health and CMV-seronegative.

This clone was detected only once. V and J are TRBV7-2 and TRBJ2-2; 9 bases are shared with TRBD2. The CDR3 is 16 amino acids. Germline CDR1 is SGHTA and CDR2 is FQGNSA. V trimming: 5 bases; J trimming: 5 bases; junction bases outside the gene matches: 9. In DNA form, the CDR3 reads TGTGCCAGCAGCCCGCATAGCGGGGGTGGGACCGGGGAGCTGTTTTTT. Its protein product is CASSPHSGGGTGELFF. Full variable domain (remainder filled in from reference TRBV7-2 and TRBJ2-2): GAGVSQSPSNKVTEKGKDVELRCDPISGHTALYWYRQSLGQGLEFLIYFQGNSAPDKSGLPSDRFSAERTGGSVSTLTIQRTQQEDSAVYLCASSPHSGGGTGELFFGEGSRLTVL.

This chain links TRBV28 with TRBJ2-7, with 9 positions matching TRBD1. After removal of 4 bases from V and 0 bases from J, the junction contained 4 bases not matched to a gene. Germline-derived CDR1 and CDR2 are MDHEN and SYDVKM. This CDR3 has 15 amino acids. In nucleotides, the CDR3 is TGTGCCAGCAGTTCAGTGACAGGGGGCTCCTACGAGCAGTACTTC. This sequence encodes CASSSVTGGSYEQYF.

The chain is built from TRBV2 and TRBJ2-3; possibly TRBD2 for D (6 bases). CDR3 length: 14 residues. Germline-derived CDR1 and CDR2 are SNHLY and FYNNEI. The V and J ends lost 7 bases and 0 bases respectively, with 11 bases between them. The CDR3 is CASKWTMSTDTQYF. In DNA, the CDR3 is TGTGCCAGCAAGTGGACTATGAGCACAGATACGCAGTATTTT.

J is TRBJ1-2 and V is TRBV19, with a tentative D call TRBD1 (5 bases). Per the germline V gene, CDR1 is LNHDA and CDR2 is SQIVND (reference sequence). The CDR3 is 18 amino acids. The V end lost 0 bases, the J end lost 6 bases, and 23 bases lay between the germline ends. The CDR3 spells CASSIDRIYAGTGDGYTF. In DNA form, the CDR3 reads TGTGCCAGTAGTATAGATCGAATTTACGCCGGAACAGGCGATGGCTACACCTTC.

The chain links TRBV5-1 to TRBJ2-2, with 9 positions matching TRBD2. This CDR3 comprises 15 residues. Per the germline V gene, CDR1 is SGHRS and CDR2 is YFSETQ. V lost 4 bases to trimming and J lost 7 bases; unmatched junction nucleotides: 8. For the CDR3, the DNA is TGCGCCAGCAGCACCGAGGGACTAGCTTACGGGGAGCTGTTTTTT. It is translated as CASSTEGLAYGELFF.

This chain uses TRBV10-3 with TRBJ1-1; possibly TRBD1 for D (6 bases). Germline loops: CDR1 ENHRY, CDR2 SYGVKD. The CDR3 is made up of 17 amino acids. V gave up 0 bases and J gave up 0 bases, with 14 bases separating them. The DNA of the CDR3 is TGTGCCATCAGTGAGTCTGGGCAGGGGCAAGTGAACACTGAAGCTTTCTTT. Translating it yields CAISESGQGQVNTEAFF.

The chain joins TRBV29-1 to TRBJ2-7; 9 nucleotides agree with TRBD2. The junction had 4 bases not matched to a gene; V was cut back by 5 bases and J by 2 bases. CDR1 is SQVTM, CDR2 ANQGSEA, per germline. This CDR3 contains 13 residues. The chain's CDR3 is CSVSASGAYEQYF. The CDR3, as DNA: TGCAGCGTTTCGGCTAGCGGGGCCTACGAGCAGTACTTC.

This chain connects TRBV19 to TRBJ1-1; D is unclear. Germline V lookup: CDR1 LNHDA, CDR2 SQIVND (reference sequence). The CDR3 loop spans 18 amino acids. Trimming pared 4 bases from V and 3 bases from J, leaving 24 bases between. CDR3 residues: CASSNRQFRGKRDTEAFF. For the CDR3, the DNA is TGTGCCAGTAGTAATAGACAATTCCGGGGTAAAAGGGACACTGAAGCTTTCTTT.

This clone was seen a handful of times. The chain recombines TRBV6-5 with TRBJ1-5; the D gene is possibly TRBD1 (6 bases). Trimming pared 8 bases from V and 0 bases from J, leaving 11 bases between. CDR3 length: 14 residues. Germline V gene lookup returns CDR1 MNHEY and CDR2 SVGAGI. CDR3 amino acids: CASSRTVSNQPQHF. CDR3 coding DNA: TGTGCCAGCTCCCGGACAGTTAGCAATCAGCCCCAGCATTTT.

The chain couples TRBV30 to TRBJ1-2; D call uncertain. The CDR3 is 13 amino acids. CDR1 and CDR2 (germline): GTSNPN, SVGIG (reference sequence). V gave up 6 bases and J gave up 2 bases, with 13 bases separating them. CDR3 nucleotide sequence: TGTGCCTGCTCATCCGCGAGGAACTATGGCTACACCTTC. Its protein is CACSSARNYGYTF.

The rearrangement joins TRBV5-6 to TRBJ2-7; D not certain. CDR3 size: 14 residues. The ends were cut back, 4 bases at V and 2 bases at J, with 13 bases in the middle. Germline CDR1 is SGHDT and CDR2 is YYEEEE. Here the CDR3 reads CASSQAGLPYEQYF. In nucleotides, the CDR3 is TGTGCCAGCAGCCAGGCAGGTCTTCCCTACGAGCAGTACTTC.

As to this clone: Mismatch with germline at one junction end may stem from a read error. The chain combines TRBV7-9 with TRBJ2-3; 11 nucleotides line up with TRBD2. The CDR3 extends over 15 amino acids. The germline V gene encodes CDR1 SEHNR and CDR2 FQNEAQ (reference sequence). The CDR3 loop reads CSSSFSGGASGTQYF. DNA for the CDR3: TGTTCCAGCAGCTTTAGCGGGGGGGCCTCCGGTACGCAGTATTTT.